The rows below give T cell receptor beta chains drawn from one sample of a study of spatial heterogeneity in lung cancer. TCRdb reprocessed the 5' RACE reads via MiXCR and lists one record per CDR3 protein. The sample shows 75,000 or so distinct CDR3 sequences, 8% of them seen only once. The source was PBMCs, collected at surgery. These receptors were obtained from a male donor with early-stage non-small cell lung cancer. Each CDR3 is given with its conserved first and last residue. D genes are given only for firm matches. For some rows the clone size is stated as once, few or many, or as a class when expanded; others skip it.

CDR3 DNA: TGTGCCAGCAGTAGGACCCACAATGAGCAGTTCTTC
CDR3 protein: CASSRTHNEQFF
D gene: -
V gene: TRBV27
clone size: -
CDR3 length: 12
J gene: TRBJ2-1

CDR3 DNA: TGTGCCAGCAGCCACGGAGAGCGGGAGGTCTTCTTC
CDR3 protein: CASSHGEREVFF
D gene: TRBD2
V gene: TRBV6-5
clone size: few
CDR3 length: 12
J gene: TRBJ2-1

CDR3 DNA: TGCGCCAGCAGCTTGTTCGCGAACACTGAAGCTTTCTTT
CDR3 protein: CASSLFANTEAFF
D gene: -
V gene: TRBV5-1
clone size: -
CDR3 length: 13
J gene: TRBJ1-1

CDR3 DNA: TGTGCCACCAGTGGCCCGACCCGGGACAGGCACGAGCAGTACTTC
CDR3 protein: CATSGPTRDRHEQYF
D gene: TRBD1
V gene: TRBV24-1
clone size: -
CDR3 length: 15
J gene: TRBJ2-7

CDR3 DNA: TGCGCCAGCAGCCCGGGACCAAGGATCATAGATGAAAAACTGTTTTTT
CDR3 protein: CASSPGPRIIDEKLFF
D gene: -
V gene: TRBV5-1
clone size: -
CDR3 length: 16
J gene: TRBJ1-4

CDR3 DNA: TGTGCCAGCAGCTGGGGGCTTACGGACTCAGCCTACGAGCAGTACTTC
CDR3 protein: CASSWGLTDSAYEQYF
D gene: -
V gene: TRBV5-8
clone size: many
CDR3 length: 16
J gene: TRBJ2-7

CDR3 DNA: TGTGCCAGCAGCCGGACGGGCAGGCAGACCGGGGAGCTGTTTTTT
CDR3 protein: CASSRTGRQTGELFF
D gene: -
V gene: TRBV5-6
clone size: -
CDR3 length: 15
J gene: TRBJ2-2

CDR3 DNA: TGTGCCAGCAGCCCCGGGGCAGGCCCTTACACCGGGGAGCTGTTTTTT
CDR3 protein: CASSPGAGPYTGELFF
D gene: -
V gene: TRBV27
clone size: few
CDR3 length: 16
J gene: TRBJ2-2

CDR3 DNA: TGTGCCAGCGGGAGGACAGCCTACTATGGCTACACCTTC
CDR3 protein: CASGRTAYYGYTF
D gene: -
V gene: TRBV6-6
clone size: few
CDR3 length: 13
J gene: TRBJ1-2

CDR3 DNA: TGTGCCAGCAGCTCACCGTGGACTGAAGCTTTCTTT
CDR3 protein: CASSSPWTEAFF
D gene: -
V gene: TRBV7-9
clone size: many
CDR3 length: 12
J gene: TRBJ1-1

CDR3 DNA: TGTGCCAGCAGGTACAAGGCGGGGACAGTATACTACGAGCAGTACTTC
CDR3 protein: CASRYKAGTVYYEQYF
D gene: -
V gene: TRBV27
clone size: -
CDR3 length: 16
J gene: TRBJ2-7

CDR3 DNA: TGTGCCACCAAGAGCGGGGGCGGATACGAGCAGTACTTC
CDR3 protein: CATKSGGGYEQYF
D gene: TRBD2
V gene: TRBV15
clone size: once
CDR3 length: 13
J gene: TRBJ2-7

CDR3 DNA: TGTGCCAGCAGTATAGGGGCGACGAACACTGAAGCTTTCTTT
CDR3 protein: CASSIGATNTEAFF
D gene: -
V gene: TRBV27
clone size: -
CDR3 length: 14
J gene: TRBJ1-1

CDR3 DNA: TGTGCCAGCAATTTTCGGGGGGCCGCAAACTATGGCTACACCTTC
CDR3 protein: CASNFRGAANYGYTF
D gene: -
V gene: TRBV2
clone size: few
CDR3 length: 15
J gene: TRBJ1-2

CDR3 DNA: TGTGCCATCAGTGAGGACGACAGGGGCGGCACCTTC
CDR3 protein: CAISEDDRGGTF
D gene: TRBD1
V gene: TRBV10-3
clone size: many
CDR3 length: 12
J gene: TRBJ1-2

CDR3 DNA: TGCGCCAGCAGCTTGGGACTAGCGGGAGTTGATGAGCAGTTCTTC
CDR3 protein: CASSLGLAGVDEQFF
D gene: TRBD2
V gene: TRBV5-1
clone size: few
CDR3 length: 15
J gene: TRBJ2-1

CDR3 DNA: TGTGCCAGCAGCGTAGAGGCGGGGAGGAACACTGAAGCTTTCTTT
CDR3 protein: CASSVEAGRNTEAFF
D gene: -
V gene: TRBV9
clone size: many
CDR3 length: 15
J gene: TRBJ1-1

CDR3 DNA: TGTGCCAGTAGAACAGGCGTTCAGCCCCAGCATTTT
CDR3 protein: CASRTGVQPQHF
D gene: -
V gene: TRBV19
clone size: -
CDR3 length: 12
J gene: TRBJ1-5